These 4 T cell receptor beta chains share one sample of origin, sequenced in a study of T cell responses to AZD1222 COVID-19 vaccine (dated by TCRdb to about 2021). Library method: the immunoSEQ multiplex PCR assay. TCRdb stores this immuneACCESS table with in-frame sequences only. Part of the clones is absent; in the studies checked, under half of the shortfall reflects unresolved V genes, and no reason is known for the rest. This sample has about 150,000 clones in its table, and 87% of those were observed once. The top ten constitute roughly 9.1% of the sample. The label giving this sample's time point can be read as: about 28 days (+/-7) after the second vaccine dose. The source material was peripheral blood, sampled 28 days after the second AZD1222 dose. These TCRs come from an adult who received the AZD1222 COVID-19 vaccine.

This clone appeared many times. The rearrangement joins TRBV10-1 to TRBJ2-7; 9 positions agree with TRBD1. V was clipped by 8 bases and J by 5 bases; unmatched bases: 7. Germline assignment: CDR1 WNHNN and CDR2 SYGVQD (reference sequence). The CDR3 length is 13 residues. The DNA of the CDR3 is TGCGCCAGCTCTATGGACAGGGGACACGAGCAGTACTTC. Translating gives CASSMDRGHEQYF.

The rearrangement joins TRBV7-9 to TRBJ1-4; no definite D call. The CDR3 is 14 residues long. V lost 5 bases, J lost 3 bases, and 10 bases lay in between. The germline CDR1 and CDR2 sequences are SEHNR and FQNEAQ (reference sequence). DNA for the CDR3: TGTGCCAGCAGCATGGACGGCCCTAATGAAAAACTGTTTTTT. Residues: CASSMDGPNEKLFF.

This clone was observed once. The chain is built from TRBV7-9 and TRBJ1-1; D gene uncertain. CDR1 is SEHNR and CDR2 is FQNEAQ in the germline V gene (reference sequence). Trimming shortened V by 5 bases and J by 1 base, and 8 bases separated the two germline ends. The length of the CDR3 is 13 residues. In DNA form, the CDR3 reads TGTGCCAGCAGCGCAGGACCGAACACTGAAGCTTTCTTT. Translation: CASSAGPNTEAFF.

This CDR3 reads CASSARGDGADTQYF. The DNA for the CDR3 is TGCGCCAGCAGCGCCAGGGGGGATGGCGCAGATACGCAGTATTTT. The chain couples TRBV5-1 to TRBJ2-3, with a possible D match to TRBD1 (7 bases). This CDR3 is 15 amino acids long. V was pared by 4 bases and J by 4 bases, with 16 bases between. CDR1 and CDR2 from the germline V gene are SGHRS and YFSETQ.